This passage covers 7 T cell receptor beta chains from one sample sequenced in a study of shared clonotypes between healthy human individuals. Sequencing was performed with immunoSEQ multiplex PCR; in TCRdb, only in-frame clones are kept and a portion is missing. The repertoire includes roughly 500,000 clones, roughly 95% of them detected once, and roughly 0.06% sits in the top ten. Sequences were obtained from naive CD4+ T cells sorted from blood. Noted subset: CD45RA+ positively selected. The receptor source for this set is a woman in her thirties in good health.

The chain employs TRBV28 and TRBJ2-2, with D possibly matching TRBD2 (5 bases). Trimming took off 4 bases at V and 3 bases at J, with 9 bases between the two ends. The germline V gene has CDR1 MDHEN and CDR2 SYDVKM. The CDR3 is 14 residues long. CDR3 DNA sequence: TGTGCCAGCAGTTCCGGGGAGTACACCGGGGAGCTGTTTTTT. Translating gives CASSSGEYTGELFF.

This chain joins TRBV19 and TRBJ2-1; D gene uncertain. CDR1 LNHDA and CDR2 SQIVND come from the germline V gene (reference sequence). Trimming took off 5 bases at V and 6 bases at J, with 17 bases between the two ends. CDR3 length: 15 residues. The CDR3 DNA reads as TGTGCCAGTAGTCCCCTCCCCCGACGACCCAATGAGCAGTTCTTC. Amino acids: CASSPLPRRPNEQFF.

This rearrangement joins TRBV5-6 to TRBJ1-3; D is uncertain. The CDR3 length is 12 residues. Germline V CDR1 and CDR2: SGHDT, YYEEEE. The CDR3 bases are TGTGGATCAAGAAAGGGCTTTGACACCATATATTTT. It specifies CGSRKGFDTIYF.

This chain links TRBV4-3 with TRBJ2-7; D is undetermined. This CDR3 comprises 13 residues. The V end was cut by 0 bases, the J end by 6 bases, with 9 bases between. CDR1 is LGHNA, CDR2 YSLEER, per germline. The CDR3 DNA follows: TGCGCCAGCAGCCAAGATGGGTTCCGCGAGCAGTACTTC. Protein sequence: CASSQDGFREQYF.

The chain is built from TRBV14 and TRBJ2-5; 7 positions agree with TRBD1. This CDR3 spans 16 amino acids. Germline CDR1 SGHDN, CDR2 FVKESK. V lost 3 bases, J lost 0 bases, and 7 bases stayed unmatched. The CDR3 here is CASSHRDSLNQETQYF. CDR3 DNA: TGTGCCAGCAGCCACCGGGACAGCCTCAACCAAGAGACCCAGTACTTC.

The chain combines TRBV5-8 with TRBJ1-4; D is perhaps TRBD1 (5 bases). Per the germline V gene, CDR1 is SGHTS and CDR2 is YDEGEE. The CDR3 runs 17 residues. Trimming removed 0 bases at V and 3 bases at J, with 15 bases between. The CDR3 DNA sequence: TGTGCCAGCAGCTTGGGCGGGGCTCTGGCGCCTAATGAAAAACTGTTTTTT. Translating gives CASSLGGALAPNEKLFF.

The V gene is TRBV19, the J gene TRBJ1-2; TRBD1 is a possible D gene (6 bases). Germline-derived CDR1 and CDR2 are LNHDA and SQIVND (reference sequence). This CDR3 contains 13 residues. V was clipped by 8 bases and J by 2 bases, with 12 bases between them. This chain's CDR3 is CASVGALNYGYTF. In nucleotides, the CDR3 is TGTGCCAGTGTGGGGGCCCTCAACTATGGCTACACCTTC.